Below, 7 T cell receptor beta chains from the same sample are listed, as sequenced in a study of cytomegalovirus exposure and HLA in healthy donors. It was with 60 Vbeta and 13 Jbeta primers that the PCR ran. Produced via immunoSEQ multiplex PCR; TCRdb's table is partial and in-frame only. Among fewer than 200,000 clones listed, about four fifths were seen once. The sequenced sample was PBMCs. Every receptor here comes from a male donor in good health and CMV-seropositive.

This clone was found once. This sequence joins TRBV5-6 and TRBJ2-3, with 12 bases lining up with TRBD2. Germline assignment: CDR1 SGHDT and CDR2 YYEEEE. The CDR3 is 17 amino acids. Germline trimming cut 4 bases from V and 4 bases from J; bases unmatched to any gene: 10. The CDR3 spells CASSPSLAGGSADTQYF. The CDR3 DNA reads as TGTGCCAGCAGCCCCAGCCTAGCGGGGGGGAGCGCAGATACGCAGTATTTT.

The CDR3 nucleotides are TGTGCCAGCAGCTCCCTTAGTAGCGCAGGAAACATTCAGTACTTC. This codes for CASSSLSSAGNIQYF. This chain joins TRBV13 and TRBJ2-4, with D possibly being TRBD2 (5 bases). The CDR3 has 15 amino acids. In germline, CDR1 is PRHDT, CDR2 FYEKMQ (reference sequence). V gave up 4 bases and J gave up 6 bases, with 16 bases separating them.

The CDR3 DNA is TGCGCCAGCAGCCAGTCGGCAGGTGAAGAGACCCAGTACTTC. Encoded protein: CASSQSAGEETQYF. The V call is TRBV5-1, the J call TRBJ2-5; unclear D gene. Trimming removed 4 bases from V and 3 bases from J, with 13 bases in between. The CDR3 sequence is 14 residues long. In germline, CDR1 is SGHRS, CDR2 YFSETQ.

This chain uses TRBV30 with TRBJ2-6, with D possibly matching TRBD2 (5 bases). The CDR3 spans 15 residues. Germline CDR1 reads GTSNPN; CDR2 reads SVGIG (reference sequence). V was clipped by 0 bases and J by 2 bases, with 8 bases between them. CDR3 sequence reads: CAWSVVGAGANVLTF. CDR3 coding DNA: TGTGCCTGGAGTGTAGTGGGAGCTGGGGCCAACGTCCTGACTTTC.

The chain carries TRBV13 and TRBJ1-5; D not resolved. Germline V gives CDR1 PRHDT, CDR2 FYEKMQ (reference sequence). V was cut by 3 bases and J by 7 bases, with 13 bases left in between. This CDR3 is built from 14 residues. The CDR3 DNA follows: TGTGCCAGCAGCTTCCGGGGAAGAGAACAGCCCCAGCATTTT. As protein: CASSFRGREQPQHF.

The CDR3: CASSLDLYEQYF. CDR3 nucleotide sequence: TGTGCCAGCAGCTTAGATCTCTACGAGCAGTACTTC. V is TRBV7-9 and J is TRBJ2-7; D is unresolved. There are 12 residues in the CDR3. The germline V and J ends were trimmed by 1 base and 3 bases, with 4 bases remaining between them. Per germline, CDR1 SEHNR and CDR2 FQNEAQ (reference sequence).

The chain joins TRBV7-2 to TRBJ2-2; D unresolved. The CDR3 has 11 residues. Germline CDR1 and CDR2: SGHTA and FQGNSA. Trimming took off 4 bases at V and 10 bases at J, with 7 bases between the two ends. The CDR3 DNA sequence: TGTGCCAGCAGCTCTAACGTGGAGCTGTTTTTT. It translates to CASSSNVELFF.